This T cell receptor beta chain was retrieved from a study of blood T cell repertoires in COVID-19. Losses at the gene ends were 6 bases for V and 0 bases for J; bases not matched to a gene: 14. Germline V gene lookup returns CDR1 MNHNY and CDR2 SVGAGI (reference sequence). The CDR3 covers 18 residues. Profiled with immunoSEQ multiplex PCR; TCRdb holds only in-frame clones, not every one. Among a few hundred thousand clones listed, about 84% were seen once. This chain joins TRBV6-6 and TRBJ1-5; 7 nucleotides line up with TRBD1. Specimen: PBMCs or T cells enriched from blood (not recorded which). This sequence was found in a woman aged 40 to 50 with acute COVID-19. The CDR3 loop reads CASSRQGWGSNSNQPQHF. The DNA of the CDR3 is TGTGCCAGCAGCCGACAGGGATGGGGATCCAATAGCAATCAGCCCCAGCATTTT.